Included here is one T cell receptor (beta chain) sequence, with context. The data were taken from a study of shared clonotypes between healthy human individuals. The CDR3 totals 19 residues. Germline V CDR1 and CDR2: SEHNR, FQNEAQ (reference sequence). The ends were cut back, 4 bases at V and 1 base at J, with 23 bases in the middle. Libraries were prepared by immunoSEQ multiplex PCR; TCRdb keeps only in-frame clonotypes and omits some of them. Of about 2.2 million clones in the sample, 93% were seen once. CD45RO-negative, CCR7-selected cells formed the naive CD8 fraction, which excluded terminally differentiated effector memory CD45RA+ cells.

The sample consisted of naive CD8+ T cells from PBMCs. The receptor comes from a man aged 18 to 30 in good health. Some clones in this sample may be carry-over from other donors' samples. The chain recombines TRBV7-9 with TRBJ2-1; the D gene is possibly TRBD1 (6 bases). The CDR3 DNA follows: TGTGCCAGCAGCTCCGCGACAGGTGGACCCACCTTTTCCTACAATGAGCAGTTCTTC. Translated, it gives CASSSATGGPTFSYNEQFF. Complete variable domain (other parts from reference TRBV7-9 and TRBJ2-1): DTGVSQNPRHKITKRGQNVTFRCDPISEHNRLYWYRQTLGQGPEFLTYFQNEAQLEKSRLLSDRFSAERPKGSFSTLEIQRTEQGDSAMYLCASSSATGGPTFSYNEQFFGPGTRLTVL.